This entry is about one T cell receptor (beta chain). Antigen specificity is unknown. Template switching by 5'RACE produced TCR cDNA, adding a universal primer site and UMIs. TCRdb itself ran the 5' RACE reads through MiXCR, one entry per CDR3 protein. The sample has hundreds of thousands of distinct CDR3 sequences, approximately 10% seen once. CDR1 is SGHRS and CDR2 is YFSETQ in the germline V gene. The CDR3 spans 17 residues. V dropped 0 bases and J dropped 5 bases, with 20 bases sitting between them. The sample originates from a study of T cells after yellow fever vaccination. General study results and limits: Booster sampling recovered most clones from primary vaccination (96% CD4, 88% CD8). Among all clonotypes, a small share was observed in both CD4 and CD8 compartments. Bulk-population clonotypes that are abundant could appear as contaminants in FACS-sorted repertoires.

The chain uses TRBV5-1 and TRBJ1-2; D unclear. The input for sequencing was CD4+ T cells sorted from PBMCs, taken 5 days after the yellow fever booster vaccination. The clonotype originates from a man between 18 and 29 years old who received the YFV17D yellow fever vaccine. This chain's CDR3 is CASSLDPATEGIYGYTF. The DNA for the CDR3 is TGCGCCAGCAGCTTGGACCCGGCGACGGAAGGTATATATGGCTACACCTTC.